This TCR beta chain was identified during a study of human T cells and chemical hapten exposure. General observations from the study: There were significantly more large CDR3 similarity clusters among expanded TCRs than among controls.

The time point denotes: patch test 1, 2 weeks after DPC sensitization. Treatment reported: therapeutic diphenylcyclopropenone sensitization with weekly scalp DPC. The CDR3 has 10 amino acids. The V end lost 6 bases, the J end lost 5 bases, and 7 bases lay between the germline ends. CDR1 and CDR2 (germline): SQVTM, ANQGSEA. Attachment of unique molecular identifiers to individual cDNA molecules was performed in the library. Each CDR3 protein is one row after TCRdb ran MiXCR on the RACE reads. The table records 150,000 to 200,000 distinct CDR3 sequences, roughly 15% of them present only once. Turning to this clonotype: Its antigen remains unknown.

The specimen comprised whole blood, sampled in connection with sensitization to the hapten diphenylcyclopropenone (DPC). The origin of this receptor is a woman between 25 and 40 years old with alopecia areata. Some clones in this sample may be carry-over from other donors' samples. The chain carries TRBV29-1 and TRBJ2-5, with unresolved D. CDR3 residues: CSVLLETQYF. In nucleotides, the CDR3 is TGCAGCGTATTGTTGGAGACCCAGTACTTC.